The clone carrying this TCR beta chain was detected only a few times. Its antigen is still unknown. The data were taken from a study of beta chain features in type 1 diabetes. Findings and limits, study-wide: Patients with Type 1 diabetes showed moderately but significantly shorter TCRB CDR3s in all four CD4+ subsets.

What was sequenced were expressed TCRB transcripts, since all of the isolated RNA had been reverse transcribed. The method was immunoSEQ multiplex PCR; TCRdb's version includes in-frame clones alone and lacks a portion of them. The repertoire holds 600,000 or so clones, more than 13% seen once, with approximately 0.043% in the top ten. The CDR3 loop spans 14 amino acids. V was shortened by 8 bases and J by 0 bases, with 11 bases between the two germline ends. Germline loops: CDR1 MDHEN, CDR2 SYDVKM. The gene calls are TRBV28 and TRBJ1-5; D ambiguous. Sequencing input: naive CD4+ T cells from blood. The origin of this receptor is a man younger than 30 with type 1 diabetes. CDR3 bases: TGTGCCAGCCTCAGCCACCCTAGCAATCAGCCCCAGCATTTT. Translating gives CASLSHPSNQPQHF.